This paragraph reports one TCR beta chain. Its antigen remains unknown. The data are from a study of cytomegalovirus exposure and HLA in healthy donors. PCR used 60 Vbeta primers and 13 Jbeta primers. Only in-frame clones appear in the TCRdb table, and some are missing; sequencing was by immunoSEQ multiplex PCR. The profile covers approximately 150,000 clones, with 84% appearing a single time and 4.8% taken by the ten largest. Broader study findings: Analysis was carried out at a later point, and it linked a missense DCLRE1C variant to TCR beta V- and J-gene trimming.

The junction had 7 bases not matched to a gene; V was cut back by 2 bases and J by 4 bases. From germline, CDR1 is MNHEY and CDR2 SMNVEV (reference sequence). The CDR3 spans 15 residues. Everyone who donated was a healthy bone marrow donor. The clonotype comes from a girl between 10 and 17 years old in good health and CMV-seropositive. Sequencing was performed on PBMCs. This chain uses TRBV27 with TRBJ1-2, with 7 bases identical to TRBD1. The CDR3, as DNA: TGTGCCAGCAGTTTACGACTGGCAGGGGGCTATGGCTACACCTTC. It translates to CASSLRLAGGYGYTF.